This entry describes one T cell receptor (beta chain). These data are taken from a study of CD8 T cells in ankylosing spondylitis. The CDR3 has 13 amino acids. CDR1 and CDR2 from the germline V gene are ENHRY and SYGVKD. With V trimmed by 6 bases and J by 5 bases, 3 bases remained unmatched. For TCR beta, libraries came from quantitative 5'-RACE with molecular barcodes. TCRdb reanalysed the 5' RACE reads using MiXCR and keeps one entry per CDR3 protein. The repertoire holds more than 150,000 distinct CDR3 sequences, with over 10% as singletons. This chain connects TRBV10-3 to TRBJ2-3; 9 bases match TRBD2. Sample: blood, either unsorted or a sorted T cell fraction (not recorded which). The sequence was collected from a male donor with ankylosing spondylitis or in good health (not recorded which). The CDR3 loop is CAIRSSGEDTQYF. CDR3 DNA sequence: TGTGCCATCAGGTCTAGCGGGGAAGATACGCAGTATTTT.